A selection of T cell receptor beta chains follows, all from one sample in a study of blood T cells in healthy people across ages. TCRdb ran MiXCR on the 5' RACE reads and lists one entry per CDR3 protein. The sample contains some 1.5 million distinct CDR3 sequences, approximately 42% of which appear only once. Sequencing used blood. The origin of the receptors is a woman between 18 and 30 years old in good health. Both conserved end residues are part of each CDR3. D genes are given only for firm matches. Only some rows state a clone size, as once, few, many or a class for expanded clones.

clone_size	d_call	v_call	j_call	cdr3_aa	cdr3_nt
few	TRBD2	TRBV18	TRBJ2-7	CASSPQKAGVYEQYF	TGTGCCAGCTCACCACAAAAAGCGGGAGTCTACGAGCAGTACTTC
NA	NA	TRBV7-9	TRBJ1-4	CASSSDTGRGATNEKLFF	TGTGCCAGCAGCTCTGATACAGGGAGGGGGGCAACTAATGAAAAACTGTTTTTT
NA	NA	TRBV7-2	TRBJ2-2	CASSRTVTGELFF	TGTGCCAGCAGCCGGACAGTTACCGGGGAGCTGTTTTTT
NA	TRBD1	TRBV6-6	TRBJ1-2	CASSPPTGGTGYTF	TGTGCCAGCAGTCCCCCCACAGGGGGAACTGGCTACACCTTC
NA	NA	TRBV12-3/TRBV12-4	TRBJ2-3	CASSFRTAGDTQYF	TGTGCCAGCAGTTTCAGGACTGCGGGGGATACGCAGTATTTT
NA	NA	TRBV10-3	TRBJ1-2	CAIRAPANDNYGYTF	TGTGCCATCAGGGCCCCGGCGAATGATAACTATGGCTACACCTTC
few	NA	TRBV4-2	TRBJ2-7	CASSQSWDASYEQYF	TGTGCCAGCAGCCAAAGTTGGGACGCTTCCTACGAGCAGTACTTC
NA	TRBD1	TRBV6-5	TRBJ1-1	CASSVLRGRTEAFF	TGTGCCAGCAGCGTCCTCAGGGGGCGGACTGAAGCTTTCTTT
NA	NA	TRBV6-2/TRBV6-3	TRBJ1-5	CASSYRGPYSNQPQHF	TGTGCCAGCAGTTACCGGGGACCTTATAGCAATCAGCCCCAGCATTTT
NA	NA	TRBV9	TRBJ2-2	CASSVAGMMNTGELFF	TGTGCCAGCAGCGTAGCGGGGATGATGAACACCGGGGAGCTGTTTTTT
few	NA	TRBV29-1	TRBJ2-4	CIVVWVSKNIQYF	TGCATCGTTGTATGGGTGTCCAAAAACATTCAGTACTTC
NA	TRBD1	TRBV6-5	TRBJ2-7	CASSYRDRGAGYEQYF	TGTGCCAGCAGTTACAGGGACAGGGGAGCCGGGTACGAGCAGTACTTC
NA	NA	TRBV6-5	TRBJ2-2	CASTKGASNTGELFF	TGTGCCAGCACCAAAGGGGCCTCGAACACCGGGGAGCTGTTTTTT
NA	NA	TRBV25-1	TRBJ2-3	CASSEYEGHFTPDTQYF	TGTGCCAGCAGTGAATATGAGGGGCATTTTACGCCAGATACGCAGTATTTT
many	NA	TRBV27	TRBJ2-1	CASSLGYNEQFF	TGTGCCAGCAGCTTAGGTTACAATGAGCAGTTCTTC
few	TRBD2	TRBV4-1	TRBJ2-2	CASSLRGGAVGELFF	TGCGCCAGCAGCCTACGCGGGGGGGCGGTCGGGGAGCTGTTTTTT
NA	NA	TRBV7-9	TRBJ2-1	CASSLTAGGAGDEQFF	TGTGCCAGCAGTCTTACTGCTGGGGGCGCCGGTGATGAGCAGTTCTTC
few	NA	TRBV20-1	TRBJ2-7	CSASRGTEQYF	TGCAGTGCTAGTCGGGGGACAGAGCAGTACTTC
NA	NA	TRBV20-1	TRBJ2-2	CSAFRISLNTGELFF	TGCAGTGCTTTTCGGATATCCCTTAACACCGGGGAGCTGTTTTTT
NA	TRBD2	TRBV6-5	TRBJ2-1	CASSYSLAGGPPYNEQFF	TGTGCCAGCAGTTACTCACTAGCGGGGGGGCCCCCCTACAATGAGCAGTTCTTC
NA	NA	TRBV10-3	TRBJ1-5	CAIRRNGVADQPQHF	TGTGCCATCAGGCGAAACGGGGTAGCGGATCAGCCCCAGCATTTT
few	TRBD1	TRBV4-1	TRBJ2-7	CASSQDPGQVTYEQYF	TGCGCCAGCAGCCAAGACCCGGGACAGGTTACCTACGAGCAGTACTTC
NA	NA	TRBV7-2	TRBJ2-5	CASSYPRDNHQETQYF	TGTGCCAGCAGCTATCCCCGGGACAACCACCAAGAGACCCAGTACTTC
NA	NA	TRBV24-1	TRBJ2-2	CATSDVQEFANTGELFF	TGTGCCACCAGTGATGTACAGGAGTTCGCGAACACCGGGGAGCTGTTTTTT
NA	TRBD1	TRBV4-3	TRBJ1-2	CASSHVQGQNYGYTF	TGCGCCAGCAGCCACGTACAGGGGCAGAACTATGGCTACACCTTC
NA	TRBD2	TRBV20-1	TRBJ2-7	CSATAGLAAYNEQYF	TGCAGTGCTACGGCGGGACTAGCGGCCTACAATGAGCAGTACTTC
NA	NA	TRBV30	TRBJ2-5	CAWSEDEQYF	TGTGCCTGGTCGGAGGATGAGCAGTACTTC
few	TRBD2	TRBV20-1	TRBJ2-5	CSARDSGREETQYF	TGCAGTGCTAGGGATAGCGGGAGAGAAGAGACCCAGTACTTC
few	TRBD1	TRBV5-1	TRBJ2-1	CASSLVQGAIEQFF	TGCGCCAGCAGCTTGGTGCAGGGGGCAATTGAGCAGTTCTTC
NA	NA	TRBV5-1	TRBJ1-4	CASSGDRMNEKLFF	TGCGCCAGCAGCGGAGACAGGATGAATGAAAAACTGTTTTTT
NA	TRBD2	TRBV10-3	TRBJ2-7	CAISGLAGVYEQYF	TGTGCCATCAGTGGACTAGCGGGAGTATACGAGCAGTACTTC
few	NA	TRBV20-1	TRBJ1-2	CSARDRTPPNYGYTF	TGCAGTGCTAGAGATCGGACCCCGCCTAACTATGGCTACACCTTC
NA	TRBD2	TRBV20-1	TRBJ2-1	CSREGGLNEQFF	TGCAGTCGGGAGGGGGGCCTCAATGAGCAGTTCTTC
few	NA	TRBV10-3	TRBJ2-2	CAISGQDTGELFF	TGTGCCATCAGTGGACAGGACACCGGGGAGCTGTTTTTT
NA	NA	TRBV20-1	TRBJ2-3	CSARTTHFTDTQYF	TGCAGTGCTCGTACTACCCACTTCACAGATACGCAGTATTTT
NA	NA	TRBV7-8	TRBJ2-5	CASSLELVTLGETQYF	TGTGCCAGCAGCTTAGAACTAGTCACCCTCGGAGAGACCCAGTACTTC